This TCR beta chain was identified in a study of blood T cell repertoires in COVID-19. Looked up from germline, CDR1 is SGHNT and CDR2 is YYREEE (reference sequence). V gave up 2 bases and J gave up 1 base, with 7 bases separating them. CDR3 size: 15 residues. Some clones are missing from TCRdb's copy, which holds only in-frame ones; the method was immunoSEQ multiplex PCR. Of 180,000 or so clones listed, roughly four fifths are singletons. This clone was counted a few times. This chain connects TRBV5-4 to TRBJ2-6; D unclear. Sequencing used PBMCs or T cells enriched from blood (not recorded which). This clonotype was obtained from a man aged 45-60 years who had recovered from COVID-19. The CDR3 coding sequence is TGTGCCAGCAGCTTTCGCGGTTCTGGGGCCAACGTCCTGACTTTC. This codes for CASSFRGSGANVLTF.